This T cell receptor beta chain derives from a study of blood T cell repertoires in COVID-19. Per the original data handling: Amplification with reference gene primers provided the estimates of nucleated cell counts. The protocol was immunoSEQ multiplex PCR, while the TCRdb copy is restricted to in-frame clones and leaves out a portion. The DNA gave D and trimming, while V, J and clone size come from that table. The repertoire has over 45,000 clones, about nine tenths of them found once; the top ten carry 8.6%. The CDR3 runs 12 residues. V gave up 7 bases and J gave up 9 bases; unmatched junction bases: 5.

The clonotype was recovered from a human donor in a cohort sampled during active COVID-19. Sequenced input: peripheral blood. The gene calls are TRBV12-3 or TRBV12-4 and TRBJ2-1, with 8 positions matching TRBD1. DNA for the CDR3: TGTGCCAGCACCTATGACAGGGGTGAGCAGTTCTTC. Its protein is CASTYDRGEQFF.